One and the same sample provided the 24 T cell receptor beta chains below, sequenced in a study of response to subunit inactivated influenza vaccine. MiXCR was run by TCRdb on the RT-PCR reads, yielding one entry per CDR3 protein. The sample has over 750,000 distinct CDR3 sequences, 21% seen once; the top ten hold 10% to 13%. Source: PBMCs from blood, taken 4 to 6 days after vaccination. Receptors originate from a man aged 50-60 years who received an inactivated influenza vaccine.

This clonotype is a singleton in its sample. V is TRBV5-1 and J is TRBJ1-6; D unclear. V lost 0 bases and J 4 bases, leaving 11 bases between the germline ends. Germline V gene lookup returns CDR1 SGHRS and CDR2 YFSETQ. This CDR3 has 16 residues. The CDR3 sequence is CASSLVQLRYNSPLHF. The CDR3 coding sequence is TGCGCCAGCAGCTTGGTTCAGCTCAGGTATAATTCACCCCTCCACTTT.

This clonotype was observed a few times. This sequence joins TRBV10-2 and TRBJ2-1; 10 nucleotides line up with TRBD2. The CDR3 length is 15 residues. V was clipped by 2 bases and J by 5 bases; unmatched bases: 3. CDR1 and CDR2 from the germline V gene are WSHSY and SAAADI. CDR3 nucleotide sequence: TGCGCCAGCAGTGAGACTAGCGGGGTTAACAATGAGCAGTTCTTC. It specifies CASSETSGVNNEQFF.

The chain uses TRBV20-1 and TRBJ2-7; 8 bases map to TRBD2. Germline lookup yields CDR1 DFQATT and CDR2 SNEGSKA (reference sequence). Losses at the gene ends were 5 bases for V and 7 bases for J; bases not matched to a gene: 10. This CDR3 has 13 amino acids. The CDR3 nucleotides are TGCAGTGCTGGTCGGGAGGGATCAGGAGAGCAGTACTTC. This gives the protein CSAGREGSGEQYF.

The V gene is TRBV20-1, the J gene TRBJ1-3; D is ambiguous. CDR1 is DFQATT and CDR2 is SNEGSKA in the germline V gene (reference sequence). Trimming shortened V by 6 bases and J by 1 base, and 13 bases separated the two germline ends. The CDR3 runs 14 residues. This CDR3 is CSAAIAGSGNTIYF. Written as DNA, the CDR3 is TGCAGTGCCGCCATAGCGGGGTCTGGAAACACCATATATTTT.

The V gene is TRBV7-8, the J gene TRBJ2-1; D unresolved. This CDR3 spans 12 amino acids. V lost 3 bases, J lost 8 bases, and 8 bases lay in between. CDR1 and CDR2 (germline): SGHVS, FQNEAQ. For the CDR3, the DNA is TGTGCCAGCAGCTTGGACGGGTATGAGCAGTTCTTC. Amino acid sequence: CASSLDGYEQFF.

The CDR3 nucleotides read TGTGCCAGCAGCTTATCATTAGCGGTGTTCGCGCAGGGGAGCACAGATACGCAGTATTTT. This gives the protein CASSLSLAVFAQGSTDTQYF. The chain recombines TRBV11-1 with TRBJ2-3; D is possibly TRBD1 or TRBD2 (6 bases each). The germline V and J ends were trimmed by 2 bases and 0 bases, with 24 bases remaining between them. The CDR3 length is 20 residues. Germline V gives CDR1 SGHAT, CDR2 FQDESV (reference sequence). The full variable domain, its missing parts supplied by reference TRBV11-1 and TRBJ2-3, is EAEVAQSPRYKITEKSQAVAFWCDPISGHATLYWYRQILGQGPELLVQFQDESVVDDSQLPKDRFSAERLKGVDSTLKIQPAELGDSAMYLCASSLSLAVFAQGSTDTQYFGPGTRLTVL.

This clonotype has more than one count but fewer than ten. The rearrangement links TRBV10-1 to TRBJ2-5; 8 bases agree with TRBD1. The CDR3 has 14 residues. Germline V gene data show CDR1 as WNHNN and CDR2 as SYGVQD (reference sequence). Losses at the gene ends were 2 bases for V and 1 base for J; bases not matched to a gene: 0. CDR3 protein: CASSEDRGQETQYF. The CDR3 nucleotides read TGCGCCAGCAGTGAGGACAGGGGCCAAGAGACCCAGTACTTC.

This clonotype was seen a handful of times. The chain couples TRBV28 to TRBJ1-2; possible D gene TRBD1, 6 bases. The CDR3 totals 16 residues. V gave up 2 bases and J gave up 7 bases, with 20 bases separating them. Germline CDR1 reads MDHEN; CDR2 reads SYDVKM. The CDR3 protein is CASSLGGLRGGTGYTF. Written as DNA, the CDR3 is TGTGCCAGCAGTTTAGGTGGTCTCAGGGGCGGAACTGGCTACACCTTC.

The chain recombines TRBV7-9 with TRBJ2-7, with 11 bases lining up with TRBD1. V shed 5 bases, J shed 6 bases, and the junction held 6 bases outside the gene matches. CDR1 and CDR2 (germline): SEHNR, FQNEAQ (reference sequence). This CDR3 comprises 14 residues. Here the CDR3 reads CASSQGQGAIEQYF. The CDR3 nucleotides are TGTGCCAGCAGCCAAGGACAGGGGGCAATCGAGCAGTACTTC.

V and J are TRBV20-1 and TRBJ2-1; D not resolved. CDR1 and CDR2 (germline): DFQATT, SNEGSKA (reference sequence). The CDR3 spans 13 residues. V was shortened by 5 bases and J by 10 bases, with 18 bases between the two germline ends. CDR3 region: CSAQLVVMGEQFF. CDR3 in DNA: TGCAGTGCTCAGTTGGTGGTTATGGGGGAGCAGTTCTTC.

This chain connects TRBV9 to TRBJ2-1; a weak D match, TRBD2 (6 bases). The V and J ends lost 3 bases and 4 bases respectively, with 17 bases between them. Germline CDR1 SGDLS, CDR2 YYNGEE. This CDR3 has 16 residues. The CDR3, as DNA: TGTGCCAGCAGCGCTTCCGGGACTGGGTATTACAATGAGCAGTTCTTC. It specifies CASSASGTGYYNEQFF. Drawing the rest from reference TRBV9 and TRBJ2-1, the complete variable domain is DSGVTQTPKHLITATGQRVTLRCSPRSGDLSVYWYQQSLDQGLQFLIQYYNGEERAKGNILERFSAQQFPDLHSELNLSSLELGDSALYFCASSASGTGYYNEQFFGPGTRLTVL.

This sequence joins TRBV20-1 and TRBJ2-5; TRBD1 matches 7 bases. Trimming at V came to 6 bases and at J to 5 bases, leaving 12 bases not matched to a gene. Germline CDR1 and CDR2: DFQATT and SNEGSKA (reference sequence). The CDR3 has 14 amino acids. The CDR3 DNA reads TGCAGTGCACCCCCAGATGGACAGGCGGAGACCCAGTACTTC. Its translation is CSAPPDGQAETQYF.

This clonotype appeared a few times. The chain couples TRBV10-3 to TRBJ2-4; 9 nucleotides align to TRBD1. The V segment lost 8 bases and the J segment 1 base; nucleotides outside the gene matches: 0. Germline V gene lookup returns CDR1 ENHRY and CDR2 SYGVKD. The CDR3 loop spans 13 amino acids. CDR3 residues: CAIGQGAKNIQYF. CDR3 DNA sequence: TGTGCCATCGGACAGGGGGCCAAAAACATTCAGTACTTC.

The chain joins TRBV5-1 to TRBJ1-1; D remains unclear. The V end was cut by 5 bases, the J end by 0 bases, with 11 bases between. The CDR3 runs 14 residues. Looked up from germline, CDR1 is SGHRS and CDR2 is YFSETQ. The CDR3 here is CASRLDGLNTEAFF. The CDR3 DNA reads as TGCGCCAGCAGACTGGACGGTTTGAACACTGAAGCTTTCTTT.

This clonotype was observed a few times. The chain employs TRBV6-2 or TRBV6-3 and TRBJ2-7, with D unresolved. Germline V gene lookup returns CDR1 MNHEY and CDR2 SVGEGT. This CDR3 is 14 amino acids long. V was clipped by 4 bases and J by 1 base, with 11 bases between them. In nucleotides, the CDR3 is TGTGCCAGCAGTTCCGCGCGACCTTCCTACGAGCAGTACTTC. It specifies CASSSARPSYEQYF.

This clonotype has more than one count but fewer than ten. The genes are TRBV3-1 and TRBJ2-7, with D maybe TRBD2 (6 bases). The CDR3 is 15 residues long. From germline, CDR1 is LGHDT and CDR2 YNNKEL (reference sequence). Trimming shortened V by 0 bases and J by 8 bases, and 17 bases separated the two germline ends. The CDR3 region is CASSQDTAGRSQQYF. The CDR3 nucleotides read TGTGCCAGCAGCCAAGATACTGCGGGAAGAAGCCAGCAGTACTTC.

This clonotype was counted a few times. The CDR3, as DNA: TGCGCCAGCAGTGAGTCATGGACCAAGGGTTCACCCCTCCACTTT. Its protein is CASSESWTKGSPLHF. V is TRBV10-2 and J is TRBJ1-6, with D hard to call. Germline assignment: CDR1 WSHSY and CDR2 SAAADI. CDR3 length: 15 residues. The V gene lost 0 bases and the J gene lost 9 bases, with 12 bases spanning the gap.

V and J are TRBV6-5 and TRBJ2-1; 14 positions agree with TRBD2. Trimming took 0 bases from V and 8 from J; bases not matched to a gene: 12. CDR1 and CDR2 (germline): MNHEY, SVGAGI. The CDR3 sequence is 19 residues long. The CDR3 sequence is CASSYSSTSGGAGVDEQFF. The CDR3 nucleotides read TGTGCCAGCAGTTACTCCTCGACTAGCGGGGGGGCCGGGGTTGATGAGCAGTTCTTC.

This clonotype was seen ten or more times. CDR3 region: CASSTPIHRDTYEQYF. The CDR3 DNA reads TGTGCCAGCAGCACCCCGATTCACAGGGACACCTACGAGCAGTACTTC. The rearrangement uses TRBV21-1 and TRBJ2-7; the table names TRBD1, a call not compared with the DNA. TRBV21-1 is given as a pseudogene. CDR3 length: 16 residues.

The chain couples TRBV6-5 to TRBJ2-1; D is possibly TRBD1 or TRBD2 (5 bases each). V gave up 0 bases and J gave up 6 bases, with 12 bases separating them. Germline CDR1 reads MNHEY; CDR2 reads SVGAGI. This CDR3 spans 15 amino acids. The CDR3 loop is CASSYSISGGNEQFF. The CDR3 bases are TGTGCCAGCAGTTACTCGATATCTGGGGGCAATGAGCAGTTCTTC.

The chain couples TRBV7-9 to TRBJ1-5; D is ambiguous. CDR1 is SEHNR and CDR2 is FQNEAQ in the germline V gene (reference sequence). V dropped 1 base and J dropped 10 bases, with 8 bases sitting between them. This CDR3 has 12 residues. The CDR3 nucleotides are TGTGCCAGCAGCTTAGGCCCCGTCCCCCAGCATTTT. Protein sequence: CASSLGPVPQHF.

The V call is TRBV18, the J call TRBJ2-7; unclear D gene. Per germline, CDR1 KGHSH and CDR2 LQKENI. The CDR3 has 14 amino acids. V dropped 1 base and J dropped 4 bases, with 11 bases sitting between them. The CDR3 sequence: CASSPQGYLYEQYF. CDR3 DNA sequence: TGTGCCAGCTCACCACAGGGTTATTTGTACGAGCAGTACTTC.

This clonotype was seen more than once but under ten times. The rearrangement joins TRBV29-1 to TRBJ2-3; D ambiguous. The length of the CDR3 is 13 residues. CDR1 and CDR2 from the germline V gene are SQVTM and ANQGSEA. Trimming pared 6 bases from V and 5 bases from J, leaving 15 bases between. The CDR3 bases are TGCAGCGTCCTGGAGTGGGTGGGAGATACGCAGTATTTT. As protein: CSVLEWVGDTQYF.

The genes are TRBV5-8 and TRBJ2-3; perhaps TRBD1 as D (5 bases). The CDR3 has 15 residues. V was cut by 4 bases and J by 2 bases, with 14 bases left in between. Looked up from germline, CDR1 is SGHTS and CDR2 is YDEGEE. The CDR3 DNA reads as TGTGCCAGCAGCATATCGCCGACAGACACAGATACGCAGTATTTT. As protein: CASSISPTDTDTQYF. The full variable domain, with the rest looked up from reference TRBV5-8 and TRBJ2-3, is EAGVTQSPTHLIKTRGQQATLRCSPISGHTSVYWYQQALGLGLQFLLWYDEGEERNRGNFPPRFSGRQFPNYSSELNVNALELEDSALYLCASSISPTDTDTQYFGPGTRLTVL.